This paragraph covers one TCR beta chain sequence. Recruits, aged roughly 18 to 95 years, lived in approximately 26 US areas. Participants were placed into cohorts based on the clinical history they reported. Each recovered donor of Cohort 3 presented with two negative PCRs, clearance, or symptom resolution. These data are taken from a study of blood T cell repertoires in COVID-19. Study in general: PBMCs, B-cell-depleted T cells, or T cells were the source of the cDNA or gDNA that made up the material.

This CDR3 spans 13 amino acids. Trimming removed 1 base from V and 9 bases from J, with 10 bases in between. Germline values: CDR1 KGHSH, CDR2 LQKENI. This table comes from immunoSEQ multiplex PCR, and its TCRdb copy is limited to in-frame clones, with some not included. The profile shows some 340,000 clones, more than 75% of them singletons. V and J are TRBV18 and TRBJ2-1; a possible D gene is TRBD1 (6 bases). Sequencing was carried out using PBMCs or T cells enriched from blood (not recorded which). The sequence was obtained from a woman in her twenties or thirties who had recovered from COVID-19. Here the CDR3 DNA reads TGTGCCAGCTCACCACTCACAGGGTCTGAGCAGTTCTTC. Translation gives CASSPLTGSEQFF.